The sequence of this TCR beta chain was determined in a study of blood T cell repertoires in COVID-19 (TCRdb year 2020). Study-level background: The collaborator samples originated in the United States, Italy and Spain and spanned the acute and convalescent phases of COVID-19. The repertoires were released in a freely available public database intended as a resource for research on the immune response to SARS-CoV-2. Where HLA class I and class II types were available, the types were taken from metadata supplied by the sample provider, not from assay-based typing. The samples were drawn from two sources: the first 160 participants of the ongoing ImmuneRACE study, and about 1,300 subjects contributed by 6 global collaborators. The sample metadata nearly always contained a de-identified subject ID, COVID-19 status, age in years and sex. The material from the prospective study consisted of cDNA or gDNA derived from T cells, B-cell-depleted T cells, or PBMCs. The dataset comprised deeply sampled blood TCRbeta repertoires from subjects exposed to, actively infected with, or recovered from COVID-19. General findings and caveats noted by the study authors: The quantity of clinical and demographic metadata differed by source and by participant and was supplied without curation.

Of note for this clone: Its antigen is not yet known. Base qualities were left out, and no much larger clone turns up one base away.

TCRbeta CDR3 regions were amplified from genomic DNA using the immunoSEQ Assay, a bias-controlled multiplex PCR. On the authors' methods: The number of nucleated cells in each sample was estimated from the amplification of reference gene primers within the assay. To quantify the absolute abundance of each unique TCRbeta CDR3 rearrangement, sequence reads were collapsed and filtered. For each sample, productive Simpson clonality was calculated as the square root of Simpson's diversity index across productive rearrangements. TCRdb re-hosts the immuneACCESS table, in-frame sequences only. Its copies lack some clones; in the studies checked, an unresolved V gene accounts for under half of them, and the cause for the rest is not known. That table gives V, J and clone size, and the DNA gave D and trimming. This sample has some 86,000 clones in its table, and 75% to 90% of those were observed once. The ten top clones hold 25% to 40% of the sample.

Inclusive of the bounding cysteine and phenylalanine, the CDR3 is 17 residues long. Left in the record is the CDR3 DNA by itself, 51 bases read in frame from the first base. CDR1 and CDR2 are read off the germline V gene as MNHEY and SVGEGT. V and J are trimmed by 5 bases and 4 bases, and the gene matches miss 8 bases of the junction. Collaborating institutions collected whole blood in K2EDTA tubes following their own protocols. For TCRbeta analysis, collaborators shipped samples as frozen whole blood, isolated PBMCs, or DNA extracted from either of those sample types. The specimen sequenced was peripheral blood. The origin of this receptor is a woman of 80 years or more with active or convalescent COVID-19. The V gene is TRBV6-2 or TRBV6-3 and the J gene is TRBJ2-5, with 15 middle bases fitting TRBD2. CDR3 loop: CASSGGLAGGGGETQYF. The nucleotide sequence reads TGTGCCAGCAGTGGGGGACTAGCGGGAGGTGGGGGAGAGACCCAGTACTTC.